The following is a T cell receptor (beta chain) sequence with its context. Antigen: not known. The data were obtained in a study of cytomegalovirus exposure and HLA in healthy donors. Germline CDR1 is SGDLS and CDR2 is YYNGEE. The CDR3 covers 18 residues. Trimming removed 4 bases at V and 6 bases at J, with 28 bases between. PCR employed 60 Vbeta and 13 Jbeta primers. The method was immunoSEQ multiplex PCR; TCRdb's version includes in-frame clones alone and lacks a portion of them. The sample consists of 150,000 to 160,000 clones, 65% to 80% of them appearing once. Study results and caveats: In a later analysis, TCR beta V- and J-gene trimming showed a link to a missense DCLRE1C variant.

The sequence was collected from a man between 18 and 35 years old in good health and CMV-seronegative. The specimen sequenced was PBMCs. The V call is TRBV9, the J call TRBJ1-1, with a tentative D call TRBD1 (6 bases). The CDR3 here is CASSKRDMPTRAGAEAFF. In DNA, the CDR3 is TGTGCCAGCAGCAAGAGGGACATGCCAACAAGAGCGGGAGCTGAAGCTTTCTTT.